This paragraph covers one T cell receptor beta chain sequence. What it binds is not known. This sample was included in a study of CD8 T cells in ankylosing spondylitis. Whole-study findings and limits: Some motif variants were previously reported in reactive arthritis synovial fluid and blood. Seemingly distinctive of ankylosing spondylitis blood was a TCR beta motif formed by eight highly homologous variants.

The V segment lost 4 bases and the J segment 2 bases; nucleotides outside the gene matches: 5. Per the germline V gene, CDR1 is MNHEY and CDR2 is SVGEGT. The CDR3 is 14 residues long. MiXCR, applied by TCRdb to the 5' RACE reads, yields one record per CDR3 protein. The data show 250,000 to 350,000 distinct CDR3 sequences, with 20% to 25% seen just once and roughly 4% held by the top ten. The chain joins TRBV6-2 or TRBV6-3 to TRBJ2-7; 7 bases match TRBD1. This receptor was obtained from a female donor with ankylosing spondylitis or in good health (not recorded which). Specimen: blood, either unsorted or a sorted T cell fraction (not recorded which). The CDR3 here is CASSWGQLPYEQYF. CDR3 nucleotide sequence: TGTGCCAGCAGTTGGGGACAGCTCCCCTACGAGCAGTACTTC.